These 21 T cell receptor beta chains originate from one sample sequenced in a study of early stage breast cancer tumors (dated by TCRdb to the late 2010s). Library construction relied on the immunoSEQ multiplex PCR assay. Here the immuneACCESS table is served through TCRdb, limited to in-frame sequences with V and J called. Missing clones are a known gap in these copies; in checked studies unresolved V genes cover under half, and the rest lacks a known reason. The sample data list about 50,000 clones, and around 83% of these were observed just once. The top ten clones comprise about 1.3% of the sample. Material: blood. These TCRs come from a person between 50 and 60 years old with breast cancer.

Only a few counts were recorded for this clone. This chain uses TRBV9 with TRBJ2-7, with 9 bases matching TRBD2. Per germline, CDR1 SGDLS and CDR2 YYNGEE. V was clipped by 0 bases and J by 4 bases; unmatched bases: 5. CDR3 length equals 15 residues. This chain's CDR3 is CASSVDAGGPYEQYF. The CDR3 DNA is TGTGCCAGCAGCGTAGATGCGGGGGGGCCATACGAGCAGTACTTC.

The chain recombines TRBV6-6 with TRBJ2-3; 13 bases agree with TRBD2. V trimming: 2 bases; J trimming: 8 bases; junction bases outside the gene matches: 7. Germline CDR1 reads MNHNY; CDR2 reads SVGAGI (reference sequence). The CDR3 loop spans 16 amino acids. CDR3 region: CASSYGTSGVPSTQYF. CDR3 coding DNA: TGTGCCAGCAGTTACGGGACTAGCGGGGTACCCTCTACGCAGTATTTT.

The chain combines TRBV19 with TRBJ1-2, with 7 bases that match TRBD1. CDR1 and CDR2 (germline): LNHDA, SQIVND (reference sequence). This CDR3 has 12 residues. The V segment lost 4 bases and the J segment 5 bases; nucleotides outside the gene matches: 1. CDR3 in DNA: TGTGCCAGTAGTACAGGGGGTTATGGCTACACCTTC. Encoded protein: CASSTGGYGYTF.

V is TRBV7-2 and J is TRBJ2-7; a possible D gene is TRBD2 (6 bases). Germline CDR1 reads SGHTA; CDR2 reads FQGNSA. This CDR3 spans 15 amino acids. Trimming left V 5 bases short and J 6 bases short, with 20 bases between. CDR3 amino acids: CASSVSSAGPAEQYF. The CDR3, as DNA: TGTGCCAGCAGCGTGAGTTCGGCGGGGCCGGCCGAGCAGTACTTC.

The chain uses TRBV7-2 and TRBJ1-6; 8 bases map to TRBD1. Germline CDR1 and CDR2: SGHTA and FQGNSA. With 3 bases clipped from V and 12 bases from J, the junction kept 7 bases outside the gene matches. This CDR3 is built from 14 residues. The CDR3 sequence is CASSFRDRRVPLHF. As DNA, the CDR3 is TGTGCCAGCAGCTTCCGGGACAGGAGGGTACCCCTCCACTTT.

This clone was recorded only once. The CDR3 region is CASSDRGRTDTQYF. DNA for the CDR3: TGTGCCAGCAGTGATAGGGGGCGTACAGATACGCAGTATTTT. This chain joins TRBV2 and TRBJ2-3, with TRBD1 identical over 7 bases. CDR3 size: 14 residues. Per germline, CDR1 SNHLY and CDR2 FYNNEI. Trimming took 3 bases from V and 3 from J; bases not matched to a gene: 3.

V gene TRBV18 combines with J gene TRBJ1-1, with TRBD1 matching 7 bases. In germline, CDR1 is KGHSH, CDR2 LQKENI. The CDR3 spans 14 residues. The trim removed 5 bases at V and 7 bases at J, leaving 10 bases unmatched. The CDR3 is CASSTVQGTGEAFF. CDR3 in DNA: TGTGCCAGCTCAACGGTACAGGGGACGGGTGAAGCTTTCTTT.

This chain connects TRBV7-9 to TRBJ2-5, with 7 bases identical to TRBD2. Germline-derived CDR1 and CDR2 are SEHNR and FQNEAQ (reference sequence). The CDR3 runs 11 residues. CDR3 sequence: CASGGQETQYF. Here the CDR3 DNA reads TGTGCTTCGGGAGGCCAAGAGACCCAGTACTTC.

This sequence joins TRBV9 and TRBJ2-7; D not resolved. Trimming removed 3 bases at V and 6 bases at J, with 22 bases between. The CDR3 runs to 16 residues. Germline V gene lookup returns CDR1 SGDLS and CDR2 YYNGEE. The CDR3 here is CASSARPREGVGEQYF. Written as DNA, the CDR3 is TGTGCCAGCAGCGCCCGACCCCGAGAAGGTGTAGGCGAGCAGTACTTC.

A single count supports this clone. This rearrangement joins TRBV4-3 to TRBJ1-2; D is undetermined. CDR3 size: 14 residues. In germline, CDR1 is LGHNA, CDR2 YSLEER. V dropped 0 bases and J dropped 2 bases, with 7 bases sitting between them. The CDR3 DNA follows: TGCGCCAGCAGCCAAGAAGGGCGGAACTATGGCTACACCTTC. Translated, it gives CASSQEGRNYGYTF.

This chain connects TRBV29-1 to TRBJ1-2; D call uncertain. Trimming left V 6 bases short and J 8 bases short, with 16 bases between. There are 12 residues in the CDR3. The germline CDR1 and CDR2 sequences are SQVTM and ANQGSEA. The chain's CDR3 is CSVVSEPGGYTF. CDR3 sequence (DNA): TGCAGCGTCGTCTCGGAGCCTGGAGGCTACACCTTC.

The chain links TRBV5-1 to TRBJ1-2; no firm D call. This CDR3 has 16 residues. Germline values: CDR1 SGHRS, CDR2 YFSETQ. V was trimmed by 4 bases and J by 3 bases, leaving 19 bases between them. This CDR3 is CASSLRIGPGDYGYTF. The CDR3 nucleotides are TGCGCCAGCAGCCTCCGAATCGGGCCCGGGGACTATGGCTACACCTTC.

The chain uses TRBV7-2 and TRBJ2-3; 13 nucleotides agree with TRBD2. The V gene's germline CDR1 is SGHTA and CDR2 FQGNSA. V was clipped by 3 bases and J by 2 bases; unmatched bases: 2. The CDR3 contains 16 residues. The CDR3 DNA reads as TGTGCCAGCAGCTTGGGACTAGCGGGGCACACAGATACGCAGTATTTT. Its translation is CASSLGLAGHTDTQYF.

The chain links TRBV27 to TRBJ2-2, with 8 bases identical to TRBD2. Trimming took 6 bases from V and 0 from J; bases not matched to a gene: 6. CDR1 and CDR2 (germline): MNHEY, SMNVEV (reference sequence). The CDR3 has 16 amino acids. CDR3 sequence (DNA): TGTGCCAGCAGGAGCGGGAGAGCACCGAACACCGGGGAGCTGTTTTTT. Amino acids: CASRSGRAPNTGELFF.

The sample holds a few counts of this clone. The gene calls are TRBV30 and TRBJ1-6, with D uncertain. The CDR3 has 17 amino acids. Germline V gene data show CDR1 as GTSNPN and CDR2 as SVGIG (reference sequence). V lost 3 bases to trimming and J lost 0 bases, with 15 bases between them. The CDR3: CAWRTPAVSSYNSPLHF. In nucleotides, the CDR3 is TGTGCCTGGAGAACGCCAGCTGTCAGCTCCTATAATTCACCCCTCCACTTT.

This clone was seen just once. V is TRBV19 and J is TRBJ1-1; TRBD1 matches at 7 bases. Germline V gene sequence: CDR1 LNHDA, CDR2 SQIVND (reference sequence). The J segment lost 8 bases and the V segment lost 6 bases, leaving 9 bases of the junction unmatched. The CDR3 extends over 13 amino acids. The CDR3 bases are TGTGCCAGTAGCAGAGAAGGACAGGCCGAAGCTTTCTTT. This encodes CASSREGQAEAFF. The complete variable domain, with remaining parts taken from reference TRBV19 and TRBJ1-1, reads DGGITQSPKYLFRKEGQNVTLSCEQNLNHDAMYWYRQDPGQGLRLIYYSQIVNDFQKGDIAEGYSVSREKKESFPLTVTSAQKNPTAFYLCASSREGQAEAFFGQGTRLTVV.

This clone was seen a few times. The chain uses TRBV9 and TRBJ2-2, with D possibly being TRBD1 or TRBD2 (5 bases each). V was shortened by 3 bases and J by 3 bases, with 21 bases between the two germline ends. CDR3 length: 18 residues. CDR1 and CDR2 from the germline V gene are SGDLS and YYNGEE. The CDR3 here is CASSDQRGVGRDTGELFF. The CDR3 region has the DNA TGTGCCAGCAGCGACCAGCGAGGGGTCGGCCGCGACACCGGGGAGCTGTTTTTT.

The chain has TRBV9 and TRBJ2-7, with no clear D. Trimming took off 0 bases at V and 3 bases at J, with 13 bases between the two ends. CDR1 is SGDLS and CDR2 is YYNGEE in the germline V gene. The CDR3 covers 15 residues. The CDR3 region is CASSVAPFSGYEQYF. The CDR3 DNA sequence: TGTGCCAGCAGCGTAGCCCCCTTCTCGGGCTACGAGCAGTACTTC. Variable domain in full (rest from reference TRBV9 and TRBJ2-7): DSGVTQTPKHLITATGQRVTLRCSPRSGDLSVYWYQQSLDQGLQFLIQYYNGEERAKGNILERFSAQQFPDLHSELNLSSLELGDSALYFCASSVAPFSGYEQYFGPGTRLTVT.

Here the CDR3 reads CASSRTSGRAGYNEQFF. CDR3 nucleotides: TGTGCCAGCTCACGGACTAGCGGGAGGGCCGGCTACAATGAGCAGTTCTTC. The chain couples TRBV18 to TRBJ2-1, with 15 nucleotides matching TRBD2. Trimming at V came to 4 bases and at J to 3 bases, leaving 4 bases not matched to a gene. The CDR3 has 17 residues. CDR1 is KGHSH, CDR2 LQKENI, per germline.

The chain recombines TRBV7-9 with TRBJ2-5; D assignment may be TRBD1 or TRBD2 (6 bases each). V lost 1 base and J lost 5, with 11 bases in between. Germline V gene data show CDR1 as SEHNR and CDR2 as FQNEAQ (reference sequence). CDR3 length: 14 residues. The chain's CDR3 is CASSLVGGLETQYF. DNA for the CDR3: TGTGCCAGCAGCTTAGTAGGGGGGCTGGAGACCCAGTACTTC.

This clone appeared a few times. The junction departs from germline at one end; a sequencing error may be responsible. This chain connects TRBV28 to TRBJ2-7; D is perhaps TRBD2 (5 bases). The CDR3 runs to 14 residues. Germline lookup yields CDR1 MDHEN and CDR2 SYDVKM. The CDR3 region has the DNA TGTGCCAGCAGTTTCCGGCCCCTTTCGGACGGTGGGAGCTTC. It specifies CASSFRPLSDGGSF.